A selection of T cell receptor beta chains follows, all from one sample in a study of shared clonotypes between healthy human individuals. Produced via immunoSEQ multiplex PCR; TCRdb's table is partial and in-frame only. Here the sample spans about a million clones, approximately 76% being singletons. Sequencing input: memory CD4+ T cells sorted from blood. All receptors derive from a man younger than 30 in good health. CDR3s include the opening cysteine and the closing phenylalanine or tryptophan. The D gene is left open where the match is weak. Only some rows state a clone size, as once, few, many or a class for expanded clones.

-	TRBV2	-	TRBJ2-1	CASSLQGNEQFF	TGTGCCAGCAGCCTCCAGGGAAATGAGCAGTTCTTC
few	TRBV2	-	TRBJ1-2	CASSPGTTSYGYTF	TGTGCCAGCAGTCCCGGGACAACTTCTTATGGCTACACCTTC
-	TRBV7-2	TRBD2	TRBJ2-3	CASSAWTSGIGTDTQYF	TGTGCCAGCAGCGCCTGGACTAGCGGGATTGGGACAGATACGCAGTATTTT
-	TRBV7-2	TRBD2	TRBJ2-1	CASSLVGLAMSSYNEQFF	TGTGCCAGCAGCTTAGTGGGACTAGCGATGAGCTCCTACAATGAGCAGTTCTTC
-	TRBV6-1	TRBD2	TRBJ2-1	CASSPLGSGGNEQFF	TGTGCCAGCAGTCCCCTGGGTAGCGGGGGCAATGAGCAGTTCTTC
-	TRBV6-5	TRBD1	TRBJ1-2	CASRKDRFYGYTF	TGTGCCAGCCGGAAGGACAGGTTCTATGGCTACACCTTC
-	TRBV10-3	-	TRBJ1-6	CAGGWGYNSPLHF	TGTGCCGGGGGTTGGGGCTATAATTCACCCCTCCACTTT
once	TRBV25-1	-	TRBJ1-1	CASSIRDKGEAFF	TGTGCCAGCAGTATCCGGGACAAGGGTGAAGCTTTCTTT
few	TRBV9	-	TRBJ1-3	CASSRTGTRNTIYF	TGTGCCAGCAGCCGTACCGGGACTCGAAACACCATATATTTT
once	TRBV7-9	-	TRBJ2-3	CASSRSGDTQYF	TGTGCCAGCAGCCGTTCGGGCGATACGCAGTATTTT
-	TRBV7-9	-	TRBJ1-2	CASSPDFYGYTF	TGTGCCAGCAGCCCAGACTTCTATGGCTACACCTTC
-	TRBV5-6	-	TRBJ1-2	CASSLERTDGYTF	TGTGCCAGCAGCTTGGAACGGACAGATGGCTACACCTTC
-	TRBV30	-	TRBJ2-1	CAWSVPAQGEQFF	TGTGCCTGGAGTGTCCCGGCCCAGGGTGAGCAGTTCTTC
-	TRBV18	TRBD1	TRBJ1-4	CASSPPGQGREKLFF	TGTGCCAGCTCACCACCGGGACAGGGTCGGGAAAAACTGTTTTTT
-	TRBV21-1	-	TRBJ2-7	CASTINSGRNEQYF	TGTGCCAGCACCATAAATAGCGGGAGAAACGAGCAGTACTTC
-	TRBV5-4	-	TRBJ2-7	CASSSGSRSYEQYF	TGTGCCAGCAGCTCGGGGAGTCGCTCCTACGAGCAGTACTTC
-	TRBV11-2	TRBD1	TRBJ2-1	CASSLGGTVNNEQFF	TGTGCCAGCAGCTTAGGAGGGACAGTCAACAATGAGCAGTTCTTC
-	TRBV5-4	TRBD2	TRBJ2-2	CASSLASGVKTGELFF	TGTGCCAGCAGCTTGGCTAGCGGGGTAAAGACCGGGGAGCTGTTTTTT
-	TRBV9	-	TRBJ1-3	CASSAQRPGRGSGNTIYF	TGTGCCAGCAGCGCACAACGTCCCGGCAGGGGCTCTGGAAACACCATATATTTT
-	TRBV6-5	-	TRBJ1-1	CASRRTVNTEAFF	TGTGCCAGCAGGAGGACAGTCAACACTGAAGCTTTCTTT
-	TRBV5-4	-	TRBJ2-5	CASSLGPLEAQYF	TGTGCCAGCAGCTTGGGCCCCCTGGAGGCCCAGTACTTC
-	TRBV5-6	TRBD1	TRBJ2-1	CASSLGDRAGEQFF	TGTGCCAGCAGCTTGGGGGACAGGGCTGGGGAGCAGTTCTTC
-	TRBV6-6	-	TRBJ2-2	CASSHGGAGTGELFF	TGTGCCAGCAGTCATGGAGGGGCGGGCACCGGGGAGCTGTTTTTT
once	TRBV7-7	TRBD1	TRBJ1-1	CASSLRQGTEAFF	TGTGCTAGCAGCTTACGACAGGGCACTGAAGCTTTCTTT
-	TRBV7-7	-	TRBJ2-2	CASSLKAGTGELFF	TGTGCTAGCAGCTTAAAAGCGGGCACCGGGGAGCTGTTTTTT
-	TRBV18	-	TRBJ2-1	CASSPGGARSYNEQFF	TGTGCCAGCTCACCAGGGGGCGCGAGATCCTACAATGAGCAGTTCTTC
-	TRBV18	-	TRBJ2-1	CASSPPNNEQFF	TGTGCCAGCTCACCACCGAACAATGAGCAGTTCTTC
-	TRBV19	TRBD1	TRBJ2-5	CASRRQGLGETQYF	TGTGCCAGTAGGAGACAGGGTCTTGGGGAGACCCAGTACTTC
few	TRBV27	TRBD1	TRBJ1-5	CASIATGGRSNQPQHF	TGTGCCAGCATCGCGACAGGGGGACGTAGCAATCAGCCCCAGCATTTT
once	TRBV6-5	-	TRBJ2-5	CASSYSVADQETQYF	TGTGCCAGCAGTTACTCGGTAGCGGACCAAGAGACCCAGTACTTC
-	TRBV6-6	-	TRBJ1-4	CASRQGSNEKLFF	TGTGCCAGCAGACAGGGTTCCAATGAAAAACTGTTTTTT
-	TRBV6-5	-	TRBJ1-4	CASRQGSNEKLFF	TGTGCCAGCAGACAGGGTTCCAATGAAAAACTGTTTTTT
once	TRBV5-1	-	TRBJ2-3	CASSLGSTDTQYF	TGCGCCAGCAGCTTAGGCAGCACAGATACGCAGTATTTT
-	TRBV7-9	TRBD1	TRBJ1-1	CASIPDRGRGNTEAFF	TGTGCCAGCATCCCGGACAGGGGGAGAGGGAACACTGAAGCTTTCTTT
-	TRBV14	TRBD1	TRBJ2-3	CASSRDRVDTQYF	TGTGCCAGCAGCCGGGACAGGGTGGATACGCAGTATTTT
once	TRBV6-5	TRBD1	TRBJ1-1	CASSSTGGWNTEAFF	TGTGCCAGCAGTTCTACAGGGGGCTGGAACACTGAAGCTTTCTTT
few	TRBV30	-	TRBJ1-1	CAWKTSIRETEAFF	TGTGCCTGGAAGACCTCCATAAGGGAAACTGAAGCTTTCTTT